Each of the 14 T cell receptor beta chains below was sequenced from the same sample in a study of shared clonotypes between healthy human individuals. Repertoires were generated with immunoSEQ multiplex PCR, while TCRdb's copy carries only in-frame clones and drops some. The sample records a few million clones, just over 90% being singletons. Sequencing was performed on naive CD4+ T cells sorted from blood. Documented subset: CD45RA+ positively selected. The receptors here all came from a man aged 18 to 30 in good health.

The chain joins TRBV28 to TRBJ2-5, with 9 bases fitting TRBD2. The V segment lost 6 bases and the J segment 1 base; nucleotides outside the gene matches: 12. Germline CDR1 is MDHEN and CDR2 is SYDVKM. This CDR3 is built from 17 residues. DNA of the CDR3: TGTGCCAGCAGCCCTGGGCTAATAGCGGGGGCCCAAGAGACCCAGTACTTC. Protein sequence: CASSPGLIAGAQETQYF.

The J gene is TRBJ1-1, the V gene TRBV11-2, with TRBD1 matching 7 bases. Germline CDR1 and CDR2: SGHAT and FQNNGV. The CDR3 is 12 residues long. V trimming: 5 bases; J trimming: 10 bases; junction bases outside the gene matches: 7. CDR3: CASSQGQQLAFF. CDR3 in DNA: TGTGCCAGCAGCCAGGGACAGCAGTTAGCTTTCTTT.

V gene TRBV23-1 combines with J gene TRBJ1-1; the D is unclear. TRBV23-1 qualifies as an ORF whose function is uncertain. The CDR3 spans 13 residues. The ends were cut back, 3 bases at V and 3 bases at J, with 8 bases in the middle. In nucleotides, the CDR3 is TGCGCCAGCAGTCACAGCCATGACACTGAAGCTTTCTTT. It codes for CASSHSHDTEAFF.

The chain carries TRBV5-1 and TRBJ1-6; TRBD1 might be the D (5 bases). The CDR3 sequence is 17 residues long. Trimming removed 0 bases from V and 9 bases from J, with 19 bases in between. Germline V CDR1 and CDR2: SGHRS, YFSETQ. The CDR3 reads CASSLARDAGNFSPLHF. Here the CDR3 DNA reads TGCGCCAGCAGCTTGGCCCGGGACGCGGGGAATTTTTCACCCCTCCACTTT. The whole variable domain, remainder taken from reference TRBV5-1 and TRBJ1-6, is KAGVTQTPRYLIKTRGQQVTLSCSPISGHRSVSWYQQTPGQGLQFLFEYFSETQRNKGNFPGRFSGRQFSNSRSEMNVSTLELGDSALYLCASSLARDAGNFSPLHFGNGTRLTVT.

This chain joins TRBV6-6 and TRBJ1-5; 8 positions match TRBD1. V lost 9 bases and J lost 4; bases outside the gene matches: 11. The length of the CDR3 is 15 residues. Germline CDR1 is MNHNY and CDR2 is SVGAGI (reference sequence). The CDR3 DNA sequence: TGTGCCAGTCAGACCACAGGGGGTGGAAATCAGCCCCAGCATTTT. This sequence encodes CASQTTGGGNQPQHF.

The V gene is TRBV7-8, the J gene TRBJ1-4; unclear D gene. Trimming stripped 5 bases from V and 4 bases from J, with 14 bases between. There are 15 residues in the CDR3. Germline V gene data show CDR1 as SGHVS and CDR2 as FQNEAQ. For the CDR3, the DNA is TGTGCCAGCAGCGCGCGGGCGGAAAATAATGAAAAACTGTTTTTT. Its translation is CASSARAENNEKLFF.

J is TRBJ2-3 and V is TRBV6-6; D not certain. CDR3 length equals 13 residues. The germline V and J ends were trimmed by 3 bases and 6 bases, with 10 bases remaining between them. The V gene's germline CDR1 is MNHNY and CDR2 SVGAGI (reference sequence). CDR3 bases: TGTGCCAGCAGTTATGGCAGTGAGGATACGCAGTATTTT. It encodes CASSYGSEDTQYF.

The CDR3 spells CASSPGTLQETQYF. Here the CDR3 DNA reads TGTGCCAGCAGCCCCGGGACACTCCAAGAGACCCAGTACTTC. The chain joins TRBV11-2 to TRBJ2-5; a weak D match, TRBD1 (6 bases). Germline lookup yields CDR1 SGHAT and CDR2 FQNNGV. Trimming stripped 5 bases from V and 1 base from J, with 11 bases between. This CDR3 spans 14 amino acids.

The genes are TRBV11-2 and TRBJ2-6; the match to TRBD1 covers 8 bases. Per germline, CDR1 SGHAT and CDR2 FQNNGV. J lost 1 base, V lost 5 bases, and 7 bases had no gene match. This CDR3 contains 17 residues. The DNA for the CDR3 is TGTGCCAGCAGCGGCCTACAGGGGGGTTCTGGGGCCAACGTCCTGACTTTC. It translates to CASSGLQGGSGANVLTF.

Concerning this clone itself: The sample carries other DNA sequences with the same CDR3. J is TRBJ1-2 and V is TRBV28, with TRBD1 matching over 8 bases. Germline V gene sequence: CDR1 MDHEN, CDR2 SYDVKM. The junction had 7 bases not matched to a gene; V was cut back by 3 bases and J by 4 bases. The length of the CDR3 is 15 residues. The CDR3, as DNA: TGTGCCAGCAGTTTCCCGACAGGGGAGGGCTATGGCTACACCTTC. Its protein product is CASSFPTGEGYGYTF.

The V and J genes are TRBV5-6 and TRBJ2-1, with 7 positions matching TRBD1. J gave up 10 bases and V 5 bases, and 3 bases lay outside the gene matches. CDR1 and CDR2 from the germline V gene are SGHDT and YYEEEE. This CDR3 spans 11 amino acids. The CDR3 region has the DNA TGTGCCAGCAGTCGGGGACAGGAGCAGTTCTTC. This translates into CASSRGQEQFF.

Notes on this clone: The same CDR3 also results from other DNA sequences found in this sample. This chain connects TRBV7-9 to TRBJ1-2; 9 nucleotides agree with TRBD1. This CDR3 is built from 13 residues. Germline lookup yields CDR1 SEHNR and CDR2 FQNEAQ (reference sequence). V was clipped by 5 bases and J by 5 bases; unmatched bases: 3. CDR3: CASSPGTGYGYTF. The CDR3 nucleotides are TGTGCCAGCAGCCCCGGGACAGGGTATGGCTACACCTTC.

Comments on this clone: Other nucleotide sequences in the sample specify the same CDR3. The DNA for the CDR3 is TGTGCCAGCAGCAGACAGAACACTGAAGCTTTCTTT. As protein: CASSRQNTEAFF. The chain is built from TRBV6-5 and TRBJ1-1, with unresolved D. The germline gives CDR1 MNHEY, CDR2 SVGAGI. With 6 bases removed from V and 1 base from J, the gap between germline ends came to 6 bases. The CDR3 is 12 amino acids.

The rearrangement links TRBV30 to TRBJ1-2, with TRBD1 identical over 9 bases. Germline trimming cut 3 bases from V and 6 bases from J; bases unmatched to any gene: 5. Germline V gene lookup returns CDR1 GTSNPN and CDR2 SVGIG (reference sequence). The CDR3 has 13 amino acids. CDR3: CAWRQTGGNGYTF. The DNA of the CDR3 is TGTGCCTGGAGACAAACAGGGGGCAATGGCTACACCTTC.